This TCR beta chain came from a study of identical twins. The germline V gene encodes CDR1 DFQATT and CDR2 SNEGSKA (reference sequence). The CDR3 length is 15 residues. Trimming removed 3 bases from V and 7 bases from J; junction bases left unmatched: 6. MiXCR was run by TCRdb on the 5' RACE reads, yielding one entry per CDR3 protein. The sample yields 500,000 to 700,000 distinct CDR3 sequences, 7% to 7.5% seen once. In addition, the sample was reused for a study of yellow fever vaccine responses in identical twins.

This receptor was taken from a woman between 18 and 29 years old in good health. What was sequenced was PBMCs. This sequence joins TRBV20-1 and TRBJ2-1; 13 bases line up with TRBD2. CDR3 DNA: TGCAGTGCTAGGGGGACTAGCGGGATTCGAAATGAGCAGTTCTTC. Translating gives CSARGTSGIRNEQFF.